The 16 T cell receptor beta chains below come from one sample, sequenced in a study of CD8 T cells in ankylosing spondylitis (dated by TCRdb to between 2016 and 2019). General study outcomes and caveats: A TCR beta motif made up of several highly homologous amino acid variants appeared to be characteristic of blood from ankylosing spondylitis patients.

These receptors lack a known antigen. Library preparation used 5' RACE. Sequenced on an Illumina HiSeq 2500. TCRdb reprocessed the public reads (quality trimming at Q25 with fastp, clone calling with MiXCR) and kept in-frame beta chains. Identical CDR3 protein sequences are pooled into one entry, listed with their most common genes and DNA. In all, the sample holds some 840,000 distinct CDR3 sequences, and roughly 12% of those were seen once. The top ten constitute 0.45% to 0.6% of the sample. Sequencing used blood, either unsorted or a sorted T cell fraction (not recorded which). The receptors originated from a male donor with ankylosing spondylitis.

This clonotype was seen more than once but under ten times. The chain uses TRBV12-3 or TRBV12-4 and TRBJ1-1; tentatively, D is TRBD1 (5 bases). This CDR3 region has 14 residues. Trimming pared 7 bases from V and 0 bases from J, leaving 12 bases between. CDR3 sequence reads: CASKPGLMNTEAFF. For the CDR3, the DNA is TGTGCCAGCAAACCGGGACTGATGAACACTGAAGCTTTCTTT.

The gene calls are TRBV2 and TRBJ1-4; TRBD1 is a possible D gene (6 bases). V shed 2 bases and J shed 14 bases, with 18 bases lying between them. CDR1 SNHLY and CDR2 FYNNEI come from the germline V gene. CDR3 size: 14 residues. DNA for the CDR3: TGTGCCAGCAGTGAATTGGACAGATTGGACATGCTGTTTTTT. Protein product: CASSELDRLDMLFF.

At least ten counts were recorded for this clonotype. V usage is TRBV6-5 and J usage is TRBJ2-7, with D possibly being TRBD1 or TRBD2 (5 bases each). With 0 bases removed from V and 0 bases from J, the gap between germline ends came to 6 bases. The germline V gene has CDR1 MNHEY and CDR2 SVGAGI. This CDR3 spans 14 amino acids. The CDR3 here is CASSYSGTSYEQYF. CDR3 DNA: TGTGCCAGCAGTTACTCCGGGACCTCCTACGAGCAGTACTTC.

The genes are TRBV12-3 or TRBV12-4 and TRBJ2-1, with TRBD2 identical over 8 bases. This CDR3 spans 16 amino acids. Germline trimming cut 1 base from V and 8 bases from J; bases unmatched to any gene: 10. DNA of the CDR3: TGTGCCAGCAGTTTAGGCCTAGCGGGCGGGAGGTATGAGCAGTTCTTC. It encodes CASSLGLAGGRYEQFF.

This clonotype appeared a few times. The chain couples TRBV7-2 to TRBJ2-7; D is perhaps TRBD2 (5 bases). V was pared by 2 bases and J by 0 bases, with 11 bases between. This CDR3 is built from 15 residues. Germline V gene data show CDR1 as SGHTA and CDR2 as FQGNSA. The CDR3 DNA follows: TGTGCCAGCAGCTTAATCTACGGGATCTCCTACGAGCAGTACTTC. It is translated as CASSLIYGISYEQYF.

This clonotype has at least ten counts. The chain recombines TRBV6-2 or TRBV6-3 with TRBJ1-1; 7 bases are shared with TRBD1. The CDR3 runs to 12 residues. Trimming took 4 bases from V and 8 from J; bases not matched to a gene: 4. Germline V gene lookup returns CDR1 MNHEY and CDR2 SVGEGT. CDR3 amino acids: CASSSGGREAFF. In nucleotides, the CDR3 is TGTGCCAGCAGTTCAGGGGGGCGCGAAGCTTTCTTT.

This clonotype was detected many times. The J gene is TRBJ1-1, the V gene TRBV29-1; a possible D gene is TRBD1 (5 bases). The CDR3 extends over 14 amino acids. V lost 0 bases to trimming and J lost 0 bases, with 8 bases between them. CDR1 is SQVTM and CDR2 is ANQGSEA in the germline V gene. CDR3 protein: CSVEDWGVNTEAFF. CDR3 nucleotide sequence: TGCAGCGTTGAAGATTGGGGGGTGAACACTGAAGCTTTCTTT.

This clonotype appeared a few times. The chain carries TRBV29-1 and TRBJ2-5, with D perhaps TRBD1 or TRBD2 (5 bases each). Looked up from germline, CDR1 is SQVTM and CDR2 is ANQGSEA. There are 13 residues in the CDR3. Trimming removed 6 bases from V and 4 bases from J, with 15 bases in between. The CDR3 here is CSVRTVGVETQYF. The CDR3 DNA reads TGCAGCGTCCGTACAGTGGGGGTAGAGACCCAGTACTTC.

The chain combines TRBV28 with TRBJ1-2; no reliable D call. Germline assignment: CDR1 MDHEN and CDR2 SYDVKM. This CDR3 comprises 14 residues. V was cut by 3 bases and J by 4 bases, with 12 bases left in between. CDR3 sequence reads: CASSFYPEGYGYTF. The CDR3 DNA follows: TGTGCCAGCAGTTTTTATCCAGAGGGCTATGGCTACACCTTC.

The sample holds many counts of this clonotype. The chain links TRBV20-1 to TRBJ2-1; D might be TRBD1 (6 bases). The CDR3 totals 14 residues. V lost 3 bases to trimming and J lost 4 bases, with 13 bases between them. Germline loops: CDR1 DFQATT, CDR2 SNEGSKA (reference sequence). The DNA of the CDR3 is TGCAGTGCTAGCCCGGGACACCTATACAATGAGCAGTTCTTC. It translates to CSASPGHLYNEQFF.

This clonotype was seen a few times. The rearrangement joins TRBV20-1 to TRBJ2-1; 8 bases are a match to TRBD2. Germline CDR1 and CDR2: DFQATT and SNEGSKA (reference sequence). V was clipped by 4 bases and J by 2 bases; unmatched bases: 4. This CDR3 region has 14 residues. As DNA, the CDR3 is TGCAGTGCTATTAGCGGGGTTCCCTACAATGAGCAGTTCTTC. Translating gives CSAISGVPYNEQFF.

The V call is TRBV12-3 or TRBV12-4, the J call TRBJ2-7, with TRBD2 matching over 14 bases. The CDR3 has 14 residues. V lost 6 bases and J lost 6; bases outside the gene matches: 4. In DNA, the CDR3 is TGTGCCAGCAGCGGACTAGCGGGGGGTCGCGAGCAGTACTTC. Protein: CASSGLAGGREQYF.

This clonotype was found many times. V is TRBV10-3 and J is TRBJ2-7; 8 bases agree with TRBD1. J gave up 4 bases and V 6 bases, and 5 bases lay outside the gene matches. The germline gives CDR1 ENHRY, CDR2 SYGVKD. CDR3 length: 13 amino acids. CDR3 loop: CAIRTGERYEQYF. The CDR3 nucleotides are TGTGCCATCAGGACAGGGGAGCGGTACGAGCAGTACTTC.

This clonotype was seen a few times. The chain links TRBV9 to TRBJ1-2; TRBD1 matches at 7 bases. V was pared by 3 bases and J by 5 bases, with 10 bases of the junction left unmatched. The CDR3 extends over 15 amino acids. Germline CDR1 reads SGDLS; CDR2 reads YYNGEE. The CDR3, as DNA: TGTGCCAGCAGCGCGTACAGGGGACCTTCTTATGGCTACACCTTC. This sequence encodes CASSAYRGPSYGYTF.

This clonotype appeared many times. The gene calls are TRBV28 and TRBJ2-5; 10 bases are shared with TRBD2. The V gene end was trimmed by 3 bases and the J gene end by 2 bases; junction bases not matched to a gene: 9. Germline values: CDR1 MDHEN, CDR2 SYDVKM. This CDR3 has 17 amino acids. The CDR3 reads CASSLGILAGTQETQYF. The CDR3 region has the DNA TGTGCCAGCAGTTTGGGGATACTAGCGGGGACACAAGAGACCCAGTACTTC.

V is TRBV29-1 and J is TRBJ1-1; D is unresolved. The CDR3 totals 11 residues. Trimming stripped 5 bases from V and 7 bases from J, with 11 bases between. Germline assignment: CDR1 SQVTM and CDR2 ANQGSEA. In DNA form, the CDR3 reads TGCAGCGTTCAAGTAACGGTTGAAGCTTTCTTT. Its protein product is CSVQVTVEAFF.